This T cell receptor (beta chain) is drawn from a study of cytomegalovirus exposure and HLA in healthy donors (TCRdb year 2017). Notes on the research overall: According to an earlier analysis of a few hundred of the donors, roughly 180 million T cells yielded 117 million unique TCR beta sequences and less than 300 Gb of sequence data. An early release covering roughly 640 HLA-typed donors comprised about 290 gigabases of sequencing data and roughly 85 million unique TCR sequences. The genetic ancestry cluster associated with self-reported Caucasian donors included over 80% of the roughly 400 genotyped donors. The study aimed to test whether cataloging public T cell receptors could reveal signatures of past pathogen exposure. The study used immunosequencing to profile the T cell repertoires of under 700 subjects and linked those repertoires to cytomegalovirus serostatus. In addition to the first cohort of 650 to 750 subjects, a separate validation cohort of over 90 different subjects was used. To predict cytomegalovirus infection status, the study combined high-throughput TCR immunosequencing, statistical association of individual TCRs with disease status, and machine learning. A later analysis re-examined previously published TCR beta repertoires from more than 550 donors and added high-resolution HLA genotyping to investigate patterns of TCR occurrence. Rather than drawing on any new phenotypic data, the later analysis identified candidate immune exposures from TCR beta sequences and the way those sequences occurred across donors. An earlier analysis of around 580 of the donors used high-throughput TCR beta sequencing to judge whether each TCR beta V gene segment behaved as functional or pseudogenic. Donor age, sex, ethnicity and CMV serostatus were compiled together with the repertoire data. A later genetic analysis took genome-wide SNP genotypes for about 60% of the roughly 670 donors and used that subset as a discovery cohort. Every discovery cohort repertoire had been produced on one sequencing platform. Both class I and class II loci were covered by HLA typing, at four-digit resolution. Typing coverage differed by locus: A, B, C, DRB1 and DQB1 were typed in about 620-630 donors, DQA1 in 500 to 550, DPA1 in some 600, and DPB1 in 400 to 490. Four to six DR-DQ haplotypes were handled as single units for association and clustering, since linkage in the cohort was strong. Among almost 400 genotyped donors of the cohort, an average of roughly 240,000 unique TCR beta nucleotide sequences were sequenced per donor, roughly 20% of them non-productive. The study at large found these results: When HLA alleles, especially DR and DQ, strongly co-occurred, TCR associations were difficult to assign to individual alleles. The earlier analysis of almost 600 of the donors excluded 15 to 20 rarely observed V segments, including chromosome 9 orphons, because counts were too low. The cohort was sequenced for TCR beta chains only, and without alpha or paired-chain data the features that could be detected were limited. In a later genetic analysis, fewer N-insertions in productive TCRs were reported among donors in an Asian-associated ancestry cluster than the approximately 670-donor mean. In an earlier analysis of around 500 of the donors, most TCR beta V segments appeared in productive rearrangements about 90% or about 30% of the time, broadly matching IMGT annotations. HLA typing was unavailable for some donors at each locus, so association tests used only the typed subset. Sequencing depth was assumed to be roughly uniform across donors in the presence/absence analyses, though that assumption may not hold. Most CMV-associated TCR beta chains appeared to be HLA-restricted in a later analysis, and the HLA associations seemed to be driven largely by CMV exposure. The study gave a list of 150 to 200 TCR beta chains associated with cytomegalovirus. Most TCR sequences were observed very rarely across donors, whereas some public TCRs were present in many individuals. A later genetic analysis associated a missense DCLRE1C variant with V-gene and J-gene trimming of TCR beta chains, and an independent cohort replicated the association. A later analysis found that TCR association rates varied across HLA loci, with DRB1 alleles showing the most associated TCRs and HLA-C alleles the fewest. In a later analysis, about 17,000 TCR beta sequences were associated with specific HLA alleles at a false discovery rate of 0.05. For the cohort, immune exposure information was limited to CMV serostatus. In both the original and validation cohorts, the classifier was reported to diagnose cytomegalovirus status with high specificity and sensitivity. According to a later analysis, parvovirus B19, influenza, CMV and Epstein-Barr virus appeared linked to several top co-occurrence clusters. Correlated functional status among segregating V segments might reflect linkage disequilibrium, but an unknown experimental factor could not be ruled out. In a later analysis, HLA-associated TCR beta chains were found to be more clonally expanded and to have lower generation probabilities than equally common non-associated chains. It was suggested by the authors that the approach could potentially be generalized to other disease states and immunological phenotypes. A further reported finding was that TCR beta sequences accurately predicted the HLA-A and HLA-B alleles for most subjects in the first cohort. The sequencing pipeline was judged likely to have produced a cluster of highly shared sequence variants as a technical artifact. A few of the identified cytomegalovirus-associated TCR beta chains were confirmed in vitro to be specific for cytomegalovirus antigens.

Libraries came from the immunoSEQ multiplex PCR assay. The multiplex PCR relied on a mix of 60 forward primers for TCR Vbeta segments and 13 reverse primers for TCR Jbeta segments. The CDR3 region of rearranged TCR beta genes was amplified from genomic DNA with a multiplex PCR assay. Amplified TCR beta libraries were sequenced as 87-base-pair reads on the Illumina HiSeq System. The source study handled its data this way. A later analysis tallied 75 million to 95 million unique TCR beta chains across the 666 repertoires, and about 10 million of those chains were shared by two or more donors. To remove PCR and sequencing errors, raw reads were error-corrected and collapsed into unique sequences using a nearest-neighbor algorithm that merged closely related sequences. CDR3 sequences were aligned to IMGT reference sequences to assign V, D and J gene segments. For a sequence to be retained, a match of at least six nucleotides to both a V gene segment and a J gene segment was required. Rearrangements were classified as productive when the CDR3 lacked stop codons and remained in frame with V and J, and all other rearrangements were classified as non-productive. Following IMGT convention, CDR3 was defined as the stretch from the second conserved V-encoded cysteine up to the conserved J-encoded phenylalanine. The earlier analysis of some 550 of the donors excluded any sequence lacking an unambiguous match to a single V gene segment. In an earlier analysis of 500 to 750 of the donors, V segments were called functional above 56.7% productive rearrangements and were called segregating when the between-donor standard deviation exceeded 5%. A statistical classification framework was built to diagnose cytomegalovirus status from the catalog of TCR beta chain sequences. V and J gene assignment, in a later analysis, came from comparing TCR nucleotide sequences with IMGT/GENE-DB human TR gene sequences. A later analysis assigned CDR3 sequences and most-parsimonious VDJ recombination scenarios with the TCRdist pipeline. In a later analysis, each TCR beta chain was defined by its CDR3 amino acid sequence together with its V-gene family, and reads without a unique V-gene family were excluded. As a way to deal with suspected cross-contamination and a sequencing artifact, a later analysis dropped under 600 nucleotide sequences that were highly shared and had low generation probability. For each public chain, a later analysis derived a clonal expansion index from normalized ranks of inferred template counts within each repertoire. Generation probabilities in a later analysis came from a VDJ recombination model fitted to out-of-frame rearrangements, and those results were checked against IGoR. Hypergeometric tests were used in a later analysis to score TCR-TCR, TCR-HLA and TCR-CMV co-occurrence, with a repertoire-size bias correction applied to the TCR pairs. A later analysis estimated false discovery rates by permuting HLA or CMV assignments 20 times. A later analysis grouped co-occurring TCRs with DBSCAN, adding TCRdist sequence similarity when clustering within HLA-allele-positive subsets. For co-occurrence clustering, repertoires with fewer than 30,000 or more than 120,000 public chains were excluded, along with roughly 5 repertoires with anomalous nucleotide sharing. Imported from immuneACCESS, the table was reduced by TCRdb to in-frame sequences with V and J called. These copies leave out some clones; in studies compared against another copy, an unresolved V gene accounts for under half, and the cause of the remainder is not known. Clone size and V and J calls were adopted from that table, with D and trimming inferred from the DNA. Present in this sample are 150,000 to 200,000 clones, approximately 86% of which were seen just once. Just under 2% of the sample is in the top ten clones.

To note about this clone: The specificity of this receptor is unknown. No qualities accompany the bases; no much larger clone lies one base away.

The cohort was made up of about 610 healthy bone marrow donors. At the time of sampling, every cohort member was nominally healthy, though immune exposures that went unrecorded were likely present. The donor tested CMV seronegative and was one of the 352 seronegative cohort members. A peripheral blood sample was collected from each donor, and TCR beta sequencing was performed on peripheral blood mononuclear cells. The Qiagen DNeasy Blood Extraction Kit was used to extract genomic DNA from the blood cell samples. This sequence was found in a woman aged 18-29 years in good health and CMV-seronegative. The sequenced sample was PBMCs.

The DNA sequence reads TGTGCCAGCATGAAGAAATTGCGCGGCTACACCTTC. The resulting protein is CASMKKLRGYTF. Here the chain combines TRBV28 and TRBJ1-2; the D gene cannot be resolved reliably. V sheds 7 bases and J sheds 8 bases, leaving 14 bases between their ends. In the germline V gene, CDR1 corresponds to MDHEN and CDR2 to SYDVKM. The CDR3 starts with the cysteine, ends with the phenylalanine, and has 12 residues. Only the CDR3 DNA stays, 36 bases, in frame from base 1.